This passage covers 29 T cell receptor beta chains from one sample sequenced in a study of T-cell memory formation after mild COVID-19 listed by TCRdb under 2021. Libraries were made using 5' RACE. Instrument used: Illumina NovaSeq 6000. TCRdb reprocessed the public reads (quality trimming at Q25 with fastp, clone calling with MiXCR) and kept in-frame beta chains. Every CDR3 protein is listed once, alongside the most common genes and DNA of its rows. The sample table shows 350,000 to 500,000 distinct CDR3 sequences, and around 17% are seen once. Around a fifth of the sample goes to the ten largest clones. Sequencing used PBMCs or a T cell subset sorted from them (not recorded which). Every receptor here comes from a man younger than 35 who had mild COVID-19 (a few samples of this study predate the infection). The sample titles of this study are shuffled in the database, so cell type and time point are left out; the donor was told from shared clones.

This clonotype has only a few counts. The V and J genes are TRBV28 and TRBJ2-4; either TRBD1 or TRBD2 may fit D (5 bases each). The CDR3 runs 18 residues. CDR1 is MDHEN, CDR2 SYDVKM, per germline. V was clipped by 3 bases and J by 0 bases, with 18 bases between them. The CDR3 region has the DNA TGTGCCAGCAGTTTCCGCTTGGGACGAAAAATAGCCAAAAACATTCAGTACTTC. Its translation: CASSFRLGRKIAKNIQYF.

DNA of the CDR3: TGTGCCAGCAGCTTAGTCTCGGGGATGAACACTGAAGCTTTCTTT. Its protein is CASSLVSGMNTEAFF. The chain is built from TRBV7-2 and TRBJ1-1; D call uncertain. The CDR3 contains 15 residues. CDR1 SGHTA and CDR2 FQGNSA come from the germline V gene. Trimming pared 1 base from V and 0 bases from J, leaving 9 bases between.

DNA of the CDR3: TGTGCCAGCAGCTTAGCAGGGGACAGGGGAACCTATGGCTACACCTTC. Amino acid sequence: CASSLAGDRGTYGYTF. V gene TRBV7-9 combines with J gene TRBJ1-2; 10 bases agree with TRBD1. CDR1 and CDR2 (germline): SEHNR, FQNEAQ (reference sequence). V trimming: 0 bases; J trimming: 4 bases; junction bases outside the gene matches: 5. The CDR3 contains 16 residues.

V usage is TRBV18 and J usage is TRBJ2-2; no clear D. V lost 4 bases to trimming and J lost 0 bases, with 9 bases between them. CDR1 and CDR2 (germline): KGHSH, LQKENI. The CDR3 runs to 15 residues. Here the CDR3 DNA reads TGTGCCAGCTCACGGGCAGATGCGAACACCGGGGAGCTGTTTTTT. It yields the protein CASSRADANTGELFF.

The chain links TRBV18 to TRBJ1-2, with D hard to call. This CDR3 contains 14 residues. The V gene lost 3 bases and the J gene lost 6 bases, with 14 bases spanning the gap. CDR1 KGHSH and CDR2 LQKENI come from the germline V gene. CDR3 sequence: CASSPAVGMDGYTF. The CDR3 DNA follows: TGTGCCAGCTCACCGGCCGTGGGCATGGATGGCTACACCTTC.

The table lists this clonotype with a few counts. The V gene is TRBV12-3 or TRBV12-4, the J gene TRBJ1-2; D remains ambiguous. This CDR3 contains 13 residues. Trimming left V 3 bases short and J 8 bases short, with 13 bases between. The CDR3 loop reads CASSFSSSGGYTF. The CDR3, as DNA: TGTGCCAGCAGTTTTAGCAGTTCTGGCGGCTACACCTTC.

This chain links TRBV7-2 with TRBJ2-7; 7 bases line up with TRBD2. The CDR3 loop spans 13 amino acids. The J segment lost 3 bases and the V segment lost 5 bases, leaving 4 bases of the junction unmatched. Germline V gene lookup returns CDR1 SGHTA and CDR2 FQGNSA. CDR3 sequence reads: CASSAGVRYEQYV. CDR3 bases: TGTGCCAGCAGCGCGGGAGTTCGCTACGAGCAGTACGTC.

V and J are TRBV7-3 and TRBJ2-3, with D uncertain. Trimming cost V 2 bases and J 7 bases, with 10 bases left between them. The germline V gene has CDR1 SGHTA and CDR2 FQGTGA. The CDR3 totals 13 residues. The DNA of the CDR3 is TGTGCCAGCAGCTTACCCGAGTCTTATACGCAGTATTTT. Translated, it gives CASSLPESYTQYF.

This sequence joins TRBV7-9 and TRBJ2-4, with D possibly TRBD1 on 6 matching bases. The germline gives CDR1 SEHNR, CDR2 FQNEAQ (reference sequence). Trimming shortened V by 2 bases and J by 1 base, and 15 bases separated the two germline ends. The CDR3 length is 17 residues. The CDR3 nucleotides are TGTGCCAGCAGCTTATTCGGGGCAGGGGAGGCCAAAAACATTCAGTACTTC. Residues: CASSLFGAGEAKNIQYF.

The chain is built from TRBV7-9 and TRBJ1-1, with D perhaps matching TRBD1 (6 bases). Trimming stripped 2 bases from V and 5 bases from J, with 9 bases between. This CDR3 has 13 amino acids. CDR1 and CDR2 (germline): SEHNR, FQNEAQ (reference sequence). CDR3 sequence (DNA): TGTGCCAGCAGCTTAAAGGGGGAGACTGAAGCTTTCTTT. Its translation is CASSLKGETEAFF.

There are a few counts of this clonotype. The V gene is TRBV7-3, the J gene TRBJ2-3, with a possible D match to TRBD1 (5 bases). The CDR3 is made up of 12 amino acids. Germline V lookup: CDR1 SGHTA, CDR2 FQGTGA. V gave up 5 bases and J gave up 5 bases, with 8 bases separating them. DNA of the CDR3: TGTGCCAGCAGCCAAGGGGAAGATACGCAGTATTTT. This codes for CASSQGEDTQYF.

This clonotype was seen many times. The chain is built from TRBV24-1 and TRBJ2-2, with D unclear. The CDR3 has 14 amino acids. V was clipped by 5 bases and J by 2 bases, with 8 bases between them. The germline CDR1 and CDR2 sequences are KGHDR and SFDVKD. The CDR3 reads CATSASVNTGELFF. The CDR3, as DNA: TGTGCCACCAGTGCCAGCGTAAACACCGGGGAGCTGTTTTTT.

This clonotype showed up many times. The rearrangement links TRBV4-3 to TRBJ1-2; 9 bases are a match to TRBD1. This CDR3 comprises 16 residues. Unmatched junction bases numbered 6, after V lost 1 base and J lost 3 bases. Germline values: CDR1 LGHNA, CDR2 YSLEER. The CDR3 sequence is CASSQVLDRGDYGYTF. For the CDR3, the DNA is TGCGCCAGCAGCCAAGTCCTGGACAGGGGCGACTATGGCTACACCTTC.

There are a few counts of this clonotype. V usage is TRBV7-8 and J usage is TRBJ2-5, with a tentative D call TRBD2 (6 bases). CDR1 and CDR2 (germline): SGHVS, FQNEAQ. The CDR3 is 14 amino acids. Deletions cut 5 bases from V and 5 bases from J, with 15 bases between. CDR3 sequence: CASSRDSAPETQYF. The CDR3 bases are TGTGCCAGCAGCCGGGACTCCGCCCCCGAGACCCAGTACTTC.

The J gene is TRBJ2-7, the V gene TRBV7-8, with D uncertain. Germline-derived CDR1 and CDR2 are SGHVS and FQNEAQ. The CDR3 sequence is 14 residues long. Trimming took 2 bases from V and 4 from J, leaving 12 bases between them. This chain's CDR3 is CASSLSFLRYEQYF. CDR3 nucleotides: TGTGCCAGCAGCTTAAGTTTCTTGCGGTACGAGCAGTACTTC.

This clonotype was seen at least ten times. This chain uses TRBV3-1 with TRBJ2-7; no reliable D call. The V and J ends lost 1 base and 0 bases respectively, with 10 bases between them. The CDR3 loop spans 15 amino acids. CDR1 and CDR2 (germline): LGHDT, YNNKEL (reference sequence). CDR3 nucleotides: TGTGCCAGCAGCCAAGGAAAGGGTTTCTCCTACGAGCAGTACTTC. Translation gives CASSQGKGFSYEQYF.

This clonotype was counted between two and nine times. The chain employs TRBV9 and TRBJ2-5; the match to TRBD1 covers 7 bases. The CDR3 totals 16 residues. V was clipped by 0 bases and J by 4 bases; unmatched bases: 9. CDR1 SGDLS and CDR2 YYNGEE come from the germline V gene. The chain's CDR3 is CASSVGTGQIGETQYF. The CDR3 DNA sequence: TGTGCCAGCAGCGTAGGGACAGGACAAATTGGAGAGACCCAGTACTTC.

The gene calls are TRBV23-1 and TRBJ2-5, with no clear D. TRBV23-1 is noted as an ORF with a role that remains uncertain. The CDR3 length is 14 residues. Trimming shortened V by 6 bases and J by 5 bases, and 16 bases separated the two germline ends. The CDR3 DNA sequence: TGCGCCAGCAGGCTAGTCAAAGAAGGGGAGACCCAGTACTTC. Translated: CASRLVKEGETQYF.

This clonotype was found a few times. Here the CDR3 DNA reads TGCGCCAGCAGCCACGGGACGGGGGGACTTCGTAATGAGCAGTTCTTC. Translated: CASSHGTGGLRNEQFF. This sequence joins TRBV4-3 and TRBJ2-1; 7 bases align to TRBD2. The J segment lost 7 bases and the V segment lost 3 bases, leaving 12 bases of the junction unmatched. The CDR3 is 16 residues long. Germline CDR1 and CDR2: LGHNA and YSLEER.

The gene calls are TRBV5-1 and TRBJ2-1; D perhaps matches TRBD1 (6 bases). CDR3 length equals 15 residues. V shed 0 bases and J shed 7 bases, with 14 bases lying between them. The germline V gene encodes CDR1 SGHRS and CDR2 YFSETQ. CDR3 amino acids: CASSLVAGARNEQFF. CDR3 sequence (DNA): TGCGCCAGCAGCTTGGTGGCAGGGGCGAGGAATGAGCAGTTCTTC.

The V gene is TRBV12-3 or TRBV12-4, the J gene TRBJ1-1; the D is unclear. The V end lost 1 base, the J end lost 5 bases, and 11 bases lay between the germline ends. The CDR3 runs to 14 residues. CDR3 coding DNA: TGTGCCAGCAGTTTAGAATGGACGGGAACTGAAGCTTTCTTT. Protein sequence: CASSLEWTGTEAFF.

The chain uses TRBV4-1 and TRBJ2-1; D is possibly TRBD2 (6 bases). The germline V gene has CDR1 MGHRA and CDR2 YSYEKL. V was clipped by 0 bases and J by 9 bases, with 24 bases between them. The CDR3 has 18 residues. The CDR3 sequence is CASSQELGGARYPGEQFF. The DNA for the CDR3 is TGCGCCAGCAGCCAAGAACTCGGAGGGGCGCGGTATCCGGGTGAGCAGTTCTTC.

This clonotype was counted ten times or more. The V call is TRBV11-1, the J call TRBJ2-7, with D unclear. Germline CDR1 and CDR2: SGHAT and FQDESV (reference sequence). The CDR3 runs 12 residues. Trimming stripped 3 bases from V and 6 bases from J, with 9 bases between. In DNA form, the CDR3 reads TGTGCCAGCAGCTTTAGCCTAAGCGAGCAGTACTTC. Translating gives CASSFSLSEQYF.

The rearrangement joins TRBV27 to TRBJ1-4; no definite D call. Germline CDR1 is MNHEY and CDR2 is SMNVEV (reference sequence). This CDR3 spans 15 amino acids. V was trimmed by 5 bases and J by 2 bases, leaving 12 bases between them. CDR3 sequence reads: CASSRNRGTNEKLFF. CDR3 nucleotides: TGTGCCAGCAGTCGCAACAGAGGTACTAATGAAAAACTGTTTTTT.

The chain carries TRBV7-9 and TRBJ2-3; D may be TRBD1 (7 bases). The CDR3 consists of 16 residues. Per the germline V gene, CDR1 is SEHNR and CDR2 is FQNEAQ (reference sequence). V shed 5 bases and J shed 2 bases, with 17 bases lying between them. For the CDR3, the DNA is TGTGCCAGCAGCAACCCCGGAGGGGGCGACACAGATACGCAGTATTTT. Protein: CASSNPGGGDTDTQYF.

A few counts support this clonotype. The chain joins TRBV15 to TRBJ2-7; D remains ambiguous. The CDR3 consists of 13 residues. The germline V gene has CDR1 LNHNV and CDR2 YYDKDF (reference sequence). Trimming cost V 1 base and J 3 bases, with 7 bases left between them. The DNA for the CDR3 is TGTGCCACCAGCAGAGTGATAGGCTACGAGCAGTACTTC. Translation: CATSRVIGYEQYF. Based on the CDR3 plus reference TRBV15 and TRBJ2-7, the full variable domain is DAMVIQNPRYQVTQFGKPVTLSCSQTLNHNVMYWYQQKSSQAPKLLFHYYDKDFNNEADTPDNFQSRRPNTSFCFLDIRSPGLGDTAMYLCATSRVIGYEQYFGPGTRLTVT.

This clonotype occurred a few times. CDR3 bases: TGCGCCAGCTCCCCCGGGCCCGCCGCCACAGATACGCAGTATTTT. It yields the protein CASSPGPAATDTQYF. The chain has TRBV5-1 and TRBJ2-3; no clear D. Trimming stripped 7 bases from V and 2 bases from J, with 17 bases between. Germline V gene sequence: CDR1 SGHRS, CDR2 YFSETQ. CDR3 length: 15 amino acids.

This clonotype was recorded only once. With a much larger clone just one base away, this may be a read error. The chain uses TRBV20-1 and TRBJ2-3; D is unresolved. The CDR3 spans 11 residues. Germline values: CDR1 DFQATT, CDR2 SNEGSKA (reference sequence). V lost 3 bases and J lost 3, with 4 bases in between. CDR3 loop: CSASSTDTQYF. For the CDR3, the DNA is TGCAGTGCTAGTAGTACAGATACGCAGTATTTT.

The chain links TRBV7-8 to TRBJ1-5, with a tentative D call TRBD1 (5 bases). The CDR3 totals 16 residues. Looked up from germline, CDR1 is SGHVS and CDR2 is FQNEAQ. V was trimmed by 0 bases and J by 0 bases, leaving 9 bases between them. The CDR3 DNA reads as TGTGCCAGCAGCTTAGCGCAGGGTTATAGCAATCAGCCCCAGCATTTT. Translated: CASSLAQGYSNQPQHF.